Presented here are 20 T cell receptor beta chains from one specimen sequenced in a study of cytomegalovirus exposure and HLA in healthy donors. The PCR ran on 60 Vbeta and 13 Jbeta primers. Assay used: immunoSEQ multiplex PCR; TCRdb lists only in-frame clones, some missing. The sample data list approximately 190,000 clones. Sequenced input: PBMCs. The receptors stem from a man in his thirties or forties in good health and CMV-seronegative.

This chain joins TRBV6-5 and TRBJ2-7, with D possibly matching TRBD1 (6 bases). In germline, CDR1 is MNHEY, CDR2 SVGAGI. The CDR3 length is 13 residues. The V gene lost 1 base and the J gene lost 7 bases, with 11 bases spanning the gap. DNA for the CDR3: TGTGCCAGCAGTTACTTGGGACAAGGGGAGCAGTACTTC. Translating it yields CASSYLGQGEQYF.

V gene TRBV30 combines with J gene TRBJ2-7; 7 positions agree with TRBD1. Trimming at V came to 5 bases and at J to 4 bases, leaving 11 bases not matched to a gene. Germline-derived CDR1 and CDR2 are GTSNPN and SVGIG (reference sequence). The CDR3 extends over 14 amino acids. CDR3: CAWQAGTATYEQYF. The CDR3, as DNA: TGTGCCTGGCAAGCTGGGACAGCTACTTACGAGCAGTACTTC.

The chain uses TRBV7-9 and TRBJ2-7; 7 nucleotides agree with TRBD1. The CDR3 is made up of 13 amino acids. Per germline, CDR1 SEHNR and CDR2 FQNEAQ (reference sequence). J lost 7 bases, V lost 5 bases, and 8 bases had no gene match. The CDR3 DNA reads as TGTGCCAGCAGCCCAGGGGGTGGGAGAGAGCAGTACTTC. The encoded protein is CASSPGGGREQYF.

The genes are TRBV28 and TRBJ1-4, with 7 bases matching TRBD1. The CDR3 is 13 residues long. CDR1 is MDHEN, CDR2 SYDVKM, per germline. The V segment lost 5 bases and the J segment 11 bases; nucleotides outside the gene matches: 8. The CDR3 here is CASSGNRGEKLFF. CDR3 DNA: TGTGCCAGCAGTGGGAACAGGGGTGAGAAACTGTTTTTT.

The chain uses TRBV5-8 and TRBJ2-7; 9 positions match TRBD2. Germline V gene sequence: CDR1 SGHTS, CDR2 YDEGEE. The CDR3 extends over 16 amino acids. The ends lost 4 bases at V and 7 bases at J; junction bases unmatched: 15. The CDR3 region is CASSPKTGLALKEQYF. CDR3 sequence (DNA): TGTGCCAGCAGCCCTAAAACGGGACTAGCTCTAAAAGAGCAGTACTTC.

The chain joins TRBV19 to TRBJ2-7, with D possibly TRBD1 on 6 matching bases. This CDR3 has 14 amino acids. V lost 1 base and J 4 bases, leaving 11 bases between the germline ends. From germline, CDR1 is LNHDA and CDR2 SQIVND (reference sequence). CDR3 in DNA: TGTGCCAGTAGTATAGCGGACAGTTTTTACGAGCAGTACTTC. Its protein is CASSIADSFYEQYF.

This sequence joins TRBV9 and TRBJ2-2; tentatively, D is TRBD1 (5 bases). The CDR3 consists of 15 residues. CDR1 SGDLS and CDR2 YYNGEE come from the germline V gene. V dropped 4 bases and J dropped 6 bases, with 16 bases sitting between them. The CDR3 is CASSTAPEGAGELFF. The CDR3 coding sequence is TGTGCCAGCAGCACCGCTCCTGAAGGGGCCGGGGAGCTGTTTTTT.

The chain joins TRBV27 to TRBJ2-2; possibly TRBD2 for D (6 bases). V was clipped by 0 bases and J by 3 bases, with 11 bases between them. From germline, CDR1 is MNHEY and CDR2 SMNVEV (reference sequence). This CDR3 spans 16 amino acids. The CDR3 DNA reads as TGTGCCAGCAGTTTATCGTGGCGGGATGACACCGGGGAGCTGTTTTTT. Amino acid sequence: CASSLSWRDDTGELFF.

CDR3 residues: CAIRETSGMNTEAFF. CDR3 bases: TGTGCCATCAGGGAGACGAGCGGCATGAACACTGAAGCTTTCTTT. V is TRBV10-3 and J is TRBJ1-1; D gene uncertain. CDR3 length: 15 amino acids. The germline V gene has CDR1 ENHRY and CDR2 SYGVKD. Trimming removed 6 bases from V and 0 bases from J, with 14 bases in between.

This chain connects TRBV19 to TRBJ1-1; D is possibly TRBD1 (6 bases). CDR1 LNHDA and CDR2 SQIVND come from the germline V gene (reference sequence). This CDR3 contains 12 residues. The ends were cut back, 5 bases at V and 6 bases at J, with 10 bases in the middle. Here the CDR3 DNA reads TGTGCCAGTAGTTGGGAGGGGGCTGAAGCTTTCTTT. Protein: CASSWEGAEAFF.

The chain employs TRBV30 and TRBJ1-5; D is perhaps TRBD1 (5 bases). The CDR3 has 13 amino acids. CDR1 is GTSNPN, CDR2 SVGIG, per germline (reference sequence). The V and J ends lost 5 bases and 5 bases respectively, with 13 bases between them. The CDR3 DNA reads TGTGCCTGGGCGGCGACAGAGGATCAGCCCCAGCATTTT. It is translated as CAWAATEDQPQHF.

In DNA form, the CDR3 reads TGCGCCAGCAGTGAGTCGGGGCAGGGGACAGATACGCAGTATTTT. Residues: CASSESGQGTDTQYF. The chain is built from TRBV10-1 and TRBJ2-3; tentative D call: TRBD1 (6 bases). Germline CDR1 WNHNN, CDR2 SYGVQD (reference sequence). V was shortened by 0 bases and J by 3 bases, with 10 bases between the two germline ends. This CDR3 has 15 residues.

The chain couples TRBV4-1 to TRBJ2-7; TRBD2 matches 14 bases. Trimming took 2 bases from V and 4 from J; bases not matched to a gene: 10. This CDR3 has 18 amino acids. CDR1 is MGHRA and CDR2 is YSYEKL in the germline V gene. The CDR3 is CASSQYSGTSGGEYEQYF. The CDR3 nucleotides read TGCGCCAGCAGCCAATATTCCGGGACTAGCGGGGGTGAATACGAGCAGTACTTC.

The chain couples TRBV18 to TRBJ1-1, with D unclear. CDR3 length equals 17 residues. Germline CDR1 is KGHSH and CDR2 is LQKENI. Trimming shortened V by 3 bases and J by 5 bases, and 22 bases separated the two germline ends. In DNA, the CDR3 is TGTGCCAGCTCACCGACGGGCCCTCCGTTTGGGGAGACTGAAGCTTTCTTT. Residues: CASSPTGPPFGETEAFF.

For the CDR3, the DNA is TGTGCCAGCAGCTTGTATGGGGCAGGCAATCAGCCCCAGCATTTT. It encodes CASSLYGAGNQPQHF. The V gene is TRBV5-6, the J gene TRBJ1-5, with a tentative D call TRBD1 (5 bases). V was cut by 1 base and J by 2 bases, with 10 bases left in between. From germline, CDR1 is SGHDT and CDR2 YYEEEE. The CDR3 extends over 15 amino acids.

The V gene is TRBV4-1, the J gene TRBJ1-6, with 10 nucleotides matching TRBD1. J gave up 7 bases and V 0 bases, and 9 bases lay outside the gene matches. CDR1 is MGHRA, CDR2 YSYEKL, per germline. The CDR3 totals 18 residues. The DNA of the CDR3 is TGCGCCAGCAGCCAAGACCGTGTCCGGGGACAGGGGAATTCACCCCTCCACTTT. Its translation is CASSQDRVRGQGNSPLHF.

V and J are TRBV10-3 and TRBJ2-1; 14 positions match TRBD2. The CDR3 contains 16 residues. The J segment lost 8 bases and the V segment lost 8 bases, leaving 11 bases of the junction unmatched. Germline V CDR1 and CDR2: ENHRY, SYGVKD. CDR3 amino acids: CAIGGLAGGPGDEQFF. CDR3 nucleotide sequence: TGTGCCATCGGCGGACTAGCGGGAGGCCCCGGGGATGAGCAGTTCTTC.

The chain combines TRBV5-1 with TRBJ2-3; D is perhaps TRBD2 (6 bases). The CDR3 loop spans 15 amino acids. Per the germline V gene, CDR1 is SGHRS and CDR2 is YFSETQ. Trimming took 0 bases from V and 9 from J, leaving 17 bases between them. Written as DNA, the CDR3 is TGCGCCAGCAGCTTGGCCGGGGGAGACGGGGCAACGCAGTATTTT. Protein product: CASSLAGGDGATQYF.

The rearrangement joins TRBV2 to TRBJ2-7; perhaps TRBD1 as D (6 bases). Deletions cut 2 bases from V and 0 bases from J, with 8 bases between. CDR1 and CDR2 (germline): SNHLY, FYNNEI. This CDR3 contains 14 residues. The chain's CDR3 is CASSEQGTSYEQYF. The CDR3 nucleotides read TGTGCCAGCAGTGAACAGGGGACCTCCTACGAGCAGTACTTC.

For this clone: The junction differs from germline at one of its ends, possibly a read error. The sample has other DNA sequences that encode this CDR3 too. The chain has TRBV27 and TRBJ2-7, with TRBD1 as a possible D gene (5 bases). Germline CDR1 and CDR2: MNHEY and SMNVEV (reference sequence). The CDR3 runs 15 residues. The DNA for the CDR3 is TGTGCCAGCAGTTTGAACAAGGGGTTCTCCTATGAGCAGTACTTC. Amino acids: CASSLNKGFSYEQYF.